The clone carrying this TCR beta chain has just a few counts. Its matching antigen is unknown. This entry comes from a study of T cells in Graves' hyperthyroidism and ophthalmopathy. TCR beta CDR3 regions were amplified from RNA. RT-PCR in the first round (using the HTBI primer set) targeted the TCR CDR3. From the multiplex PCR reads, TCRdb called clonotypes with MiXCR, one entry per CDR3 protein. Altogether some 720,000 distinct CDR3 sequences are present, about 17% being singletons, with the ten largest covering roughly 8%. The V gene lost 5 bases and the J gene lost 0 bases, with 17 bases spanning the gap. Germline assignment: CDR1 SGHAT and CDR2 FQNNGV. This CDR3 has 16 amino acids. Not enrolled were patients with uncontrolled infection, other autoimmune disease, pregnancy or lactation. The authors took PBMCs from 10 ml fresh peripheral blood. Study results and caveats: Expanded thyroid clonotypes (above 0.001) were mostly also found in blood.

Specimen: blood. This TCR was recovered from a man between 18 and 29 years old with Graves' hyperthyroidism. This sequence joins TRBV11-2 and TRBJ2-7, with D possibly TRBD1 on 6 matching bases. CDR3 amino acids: CASSPLGWGRSYEQYF. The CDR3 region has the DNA TGTGCCAGCAGCCCGTTAGGGTGGGGGCGCTCCTACGAGCAGTACTTC.